These 30 T cell receptor beta chains were all obtained from the same sample, sequenced in a study of cytomegalovirus exposure and HLA in healthy donors. TCRdb's table, derived via immunoSEQ multiplex PCR, lists solely in-frame clones and lacks some. The data hold roughly 100,000 clones, with around 90% observed a single time. Sequenced sample: PBMCs. The receptors shown here come from a woman aged 18 to 35 in good health and CMV-seropositive.

The chain has TRBV15 and TRBJ2-1, with D maybe TRBD2 (6 bases). CDR1 LNHNV and CDR2 YYDKDF come from the germline V gene (reference sequence). V was cut by 2 bases and J by 9 bases, with 17 bases left in between. CDR3 length: 15 amino acids. CDR3 protein: CATSRPPPGVGEQFF. The CDR3 coding sequence is TGTGCCACCAGCAGACCCCCCCCGGGGGTTGGTGAGCAGTTCTTC.

The chain recombines TRBV4-1 with TRBJ1-5, with a weak D call TRBD1 (5 bases). In germline, CDR1 is MGHRA, CDR2 YSYEKL. V lost 0 bases and J 0 bases, leaving 12 bases between the germline ends. The CDR3 contains 17 residues. The CDR3 here is CASSQEDTSYSNQPQHF. The CDR3 region has the DNA TGCGCCAGCAGCCAAGAGGACACCTCATATAGCAATCAGCCCCAGCATTTT.

V usage is TRBV27 and J usage is TRBJ2-7; D might be TRBD1 (6 bases). There are 16 residues in the CDR3. CDR1 and CDR2 from the germline V gene are MNHEY and SMNVEV (reference sequence). V dropped 6 bases and J dropped 3 bases, with 21 bases sitting between them. In DNA, the CDR3 is TGTGCCAGCAGCGCCTCTCAGGGGAGAGCCTACTACGAGCAGTACTTC. Amino acids: CASSASQGRAYYEQYF.

The rearrangement links TRBV6-1 to TRBJ1-6, with no clear D. CDR1 is MNHNS and CDR2 is SASEGT in the germline V gene. The CDR3 extends over 15 amino acids. Deletions cut 5 bases from V and 5 bases from J, with 13 bases between. In nucleotides, the CDR3 is TGTGCCAGCAGTTCCCGACGGGGAAATAATTCACCCCTCCACTTT. This codes for CASSSRRGNNSPLHF.

V usage is TRBV15 and J usage is TRBJ2-7; 7 nucleotides align to TRBD2. V was pared by 0 bases and J by 3 bases, with 5 bases of the junction left unmatched. The CDR3 extends over 15 amino acids. CDR1 and CDR2 (germline): LNHNV, YYDKDF (reference sequence). As DNA, the CDR3 is TGTGCCACCAGCAGAGAAGCGGGGAGGGGCTACGAGCAGTACTTC. Protein sequence: CATSREAGRGYEQYF.

In its sample, this clone was seen once. J is TRBJ1-2 and V is TRBV4-1; TRBD1 is a possible D gene (5 bases). In germline, CDR1 is MGHRA, CDR2 YSYEKL. V was shortened by 0 bases and J by 6 bases, with 14 bases between the two germline ends. The CDR3 is 15 amino acids. This chain's CDR3 is CASSQDFQGLDGYTF. In nucleotides, the CDR3 is TGCGCCAGCAGCCAAGATTTTCAGGGATTAGATGGCTACACCTTC.

The chain recombines TRBV11-1 with TRBJ1-2, with TRBD1 matching over 7 bases. V lost 3 bases and J lost 4; bases outside the gene matches: 14. Germline V lookup: CDR1 SGHAT, CDR2 FQDESV (reference sequence). The CDR3 loop spans 17 amino acids. In DNA form, the CDR3 reads TGTGCCAGCAGCTTCCGGACAGGCCTTTATAGTACCTATGGCTACACCTTC. It is translated as CASSFRTGLYSTYGYTF.

The V and J genes are TRBV5-6 and TRBJ2-2; 8 nucleotides agree with TRBD2. Germline values: CDR1 SGHDT, CDR2 YYEEEE. The CDR3 totals 18 residues. Trimming removed 6 bases from V and 5 bases from J; junction bases left unmatched: 18. The CDR3 reads CASINRGSRGANTGELFF. In nucleotides, the CDR3 is TGTGCCAGCATCAATCGGGGATCGCGGGGGGCTAATACCGGGGAGCTGTTTTTT.

The chain uses TRBV5-7 and TRBJ1-1, with TRBD1 matching over 9 bases. TRBV5-7 is classed as an ORF, of uncertain function. With 3 bases clipped from V and 4 bases from J, the junction kept 7 bases outside the gene matches. The CDR3 runs to 15 residues. CDR3 in DNA: TGTGCCAGCAGCTACCCTGGACAGGGGACCACTGAAGCTTTCTTT. Protein sequence: CASSYPGQGTTEAFF.

The chain is built from TRBV5-1 and TRBJ2-3, with D unresolved. V gave up 0 bases and J gave up 4 bases, with 9 bases separating them. Germline CDR1 reads SGHRS; CDR2 reads YFSETQ. The CDR3 runs to 14 residues. The CDR3 nucleotides read TGCGCCAGCAGCTTGGCTCAACTACCAGATACGCAGTATTTT. As protein: CASSLAQLPDTQYF.

V gene TRBV19 combines with J gene TRBJ2-1, with D hard to call. The CDR3 runs 12 residues. In germline, CDR1 is LNHDA, CDR2 SQIVND (reference sequence). V lost 3 bases and J 4 bases, leaving 4 bases between the germline ends. The CDR3 loop is CASSIMYNEQFF. CDR3 nucleotides: TGTGCCAGTAGTATTATGTACAATGAGCAGTTCTTC. The variable domain in full, with the rest retrieved from reference TRBV19 and TRBJ2-1, is DGGITQSPKYLFRKEGQNVTLSCEQNLNHDAMYWYRQDPGQGLRLIYYSQIVNDFQKGDIAEGYSVSREKKESFPLTVTSAQKNPTAFYLCASSIMYNEQFFGPGTRLTVL.

V usage is TRBV4-3 and J usage is TRBJ2-1; 8 nucleotides line up with TRBD2. CDR3 length: 14 amino acids. The V gene end was trimmed by 0 bases and the J gene end by 6 bases; junction bases not matched to a gene: 1. The germline V gene has CDR1 LGHNA and CDR2 YSLEER. The CDR3 loop reads CASSQDGTSNEQFF. In DNA, the CDR3 is TGCGCCAGCAGCCAAGATGGGACTAGCAATGAGCAGTTCTTC.

The chain combines TRBV6-5 with TRBJ1-1; 8 nucleotides align to TRBD1. V shed 8 bases and J 4 bases; nucleotides not matched to a gene: 9. The germline CDR1 and CDR2 sequences are MNHEY and SVGAGI. CDR3 length equals 14 residues. The CDR3 here is CASVQDRDGTEAFF. The CDR3 bases are TGTGCCAGCGTCCAGGACAGGGATGGCACTGAAGCTTTCTTT.

This chain links TRBV28 with TRBJ1-6; D is unclear. With 5 bases removed from V and 4 bases from J, the gap between germline ends came to 9 bases. Germline CDR1 reads MDHEN; CDR2 reads SYDVKM. The CDR3 runs 14 residues. Here the CDR3 reads CASSRTFYNSPLHF. CDR3 bases: TGTGCCAGCAGTCGGACTTTTTATAATTCACCCCTCCACTTT.

The V call is TRBV7-6, the J call TRBJ2-7; D might be TRBD2 (6 bases). Germline lookup yields CDR1 SGHVS and CDR2 FNYEAQ. Between the trimmed V and J ends, which lost 3 bases and 5 bases, there was a span of 14 bases. The CDR3 has 14 residues. The CDR3 reads CASSFGLAKNEQYF. Here the CDR3 DNA reads TGTGCCAGCAGCTTCGGGCTAGCGAAGAACGAGCAGTACTTC.

V gene TRBV14 combines with J gene TRBJ1-5; D gene unclear. In germline, CDR1 is SGHDN, CDR2 FVKESK. V lost 3 bases and J lost 9, with 12 bases in between. There are 13 residues in the CDR3. CDR3: CASSQAHEGPQHF. DNA of the CDR3: TGTGCCAGCAGCCAGGCGCACGAGGGGCCCCAGCATTTT.

The V call is TRBV28, the J call TRBJ2-5; a weak D match, TRBD2 (6 bases). CDR1 and CDR2 (germline): MDHEN, SYDVKM. V was pared by 3 bases and J by 2 bases, with 13 bases between. CDR3 length: 15 amino acids. In DNA, the CDR3 is TGTGCCAGCAGTTTCGTGGGGGGATTACAAGAGACCCAGTACTTC. As protein: CASSFVGGLQETQYF.

This chain connects TRBV4-1 to TRBJ1-2; D may be TRBD1 (5 bases). Germline V CDR1 and CDR2: MGHRA, YSYEKL. V lost 4 bases to trimming and J lost 8 bases, with 23 bases between them. The CDR3 consists of 16 residues. CDR3 sequence reads: CASSPILGAPKWGYTF. The CDR3 DNA is TGCGCCAGCAGCCCGATATTAGGGGCCCCCAAGTGGGGCTACACCTTC.

The J gene is TRBJ2-7, the V gene TRBV5-5, with TRBD2 matching 7 bases. CDR1 and CDR2 from the germline V gene are SGHKS and YYEKEE (reference sequence). This CDR3 contains 12 residues. Trimming removed 3 bases from V and 6 bases from J; junction bases left unmatched: 3. The CDR3 DNA is TGTGCCAGCAGCTGGGGGGGTCCCGAGCAGTACTTC. Translated, it gives CASSWGGPEQYF.

The chain has TRBV5-5 and TRBJ2-7; D is possibly TRBD2 (5 bases). The V gene's germline CDR1 is SGHKS and CDR2 YYEKEE (reference sequence). This CDR3 comprises 13 residues. Trimming cost V 4 bases and J 6 bases, with 14 bases left between them. The CDR3 bases are TGTGCCAGCAGCGTCGGGGTTCCCGCCGAGCAGTACTTC. Protein product: CASSVGVPAEQYF.

The chain joins TRBV19 to TRBJ1-2, with 8 bases that match TRBD1. Germline CDR1 LNHDA, CDR2 SQIVND (reference sequence). Losses at the gene ends were 5 bases for V and 0 bases for J; bases not matched to a gene: 5. The CDR3 is made up of 15 amino acids. CDR3 sequence (DNA): TGTGCCAGTAGTGGGCAGGGGGCGGCTAACTATGGCTACACCTTC. This encodes CASSGQGAANYGYTF.

V and J are TRBV25-1 and TRBJ2-2, with D possibly matching TRBD1 (5 bases). The CDR3 is 17 residues long. Trimming pared 4 bases from V and 3 bases from J, leaving 18 bases between. Germline CDR1 is MGHDK and CDR2 is SYGVNS. The CDR3 DNA is TGTGCCAGCAGTGCCGTCCAGGGCGAGGTGGACACCGGGGAGCTGTTTTTT. Encoded protein: CASSAVQGEVDTGELFF.

The chain combines TRBV7-9 with TRBJ2-5, with D possibly being TRBD2 (6 bases). Trimming left V 2 bases short and J 5 bases short, with 15 bases between. CDR1 and CDR2 from the germline V gene are SEHNR and FQNEAQ (reference sequence). CDR3 length: 15 amino acids. The CDR3 sequence: CASSLFGEGGETQYF. In DNA, the CDR3 is TGTGCCAGCAGCTTATTTGGCGAAGGAGGGGAGACCCAGTACTTC.

The rearrangement uses TRBV5-5 and TRBJ1-5, with 8 bases matching TRBD1. From germline, CDR1 is SGHKS and CDR2 YYEKEE (reference sequence). This CDR3 spans 16 amino acids. V was clipped by 4 bases and J by 2 bases; unmatched bases: 8. As DNA, the CDR3 is TGTGCCAGCAGCCCCCAGACAGGGGCAGGCAATCAGCCCCAGCATTTT. The encoded protein is CASSPQTGAGNQPQHF.

The chain has TRBV5-1 and TRBJ2-4, with 8 bases fitting TRBD1. Looked up from germline, CDR1 is SGHRS and CDR2 is YFSETQ. The length of the CDR3 is 16 residues. Trimming at V came to 3 bases and at J to 1 base, leaving 6 bases not matched to a gene. CDR3: CASSWEQGAAKNIQYF. CDR3 sequence (DNA): TGCGCCAGCAGCTGGGAGCAGGGGGCTGCCAAAAACATTCAGTACTTC.

CDR3: CASSLARLERGSLDTQYF. CDR3 nucleotides: TGTGCCAGCAGCTTAGCCCGATTGGAGCGGGGGAGCCTAGATACGCAGTATTTT. V usage is TRBV7-2 and J usage is TRBJ2-3, with 8 positions matching TRBD2. CDR1 SGHTA and CDR2 FQGNSA come from the germline V gene. The CDR3 length is 18 residues. V shed 0 bases and J 5 bases; nucleotides not matched to a gene: 13.

The J gene is TRBJ1-2, the V gene TRBV5-4; possibly TRBD1 for D (5 bases). Germline V gives CDR1 SGHNT, CDR2 YYREEE (reference sequence). This CDR3 is 14 amino acids long. Between the trimmed V and J ends, which lost 5 bases and 4 bases, there was a span of 15 bases. The chain's CDR3 is CASSWSDIRYGYTF. Here the CDR3 DNA reads TGTGCCAGCAGTTGGTCGGACATACGCTATGGCTACACCTTC.

J is TRBJ2-3 and V is TRBV4-1, with 8 bases identical to TRBD2. CDR1 MGHRA and CDR2 YSYEKL come from the germline V gene. The CDR3 spans 18 residues. V lost 3 bases, J lost 7 bases, and 18 bases stayed unmatched. CDR3 bases: TGCGCCAGCAGCCACCCGACGGGGGGGCCAAGAGTAAGAAATACGCAGTATTTT. Residues: CASSHPTGGPRVRNTQYF.

The chain couples TRBV28 to TRBJ2-7; D unresolved. Trimming shortened V by 7 bases and J by 0 bases, and 7 bases separated the two germline ends. This CDR3 has 12 residues. The germline V gene has CDR1 MDHEN and CDR2 SYDVKM. The CDR3 DNA reads as TGTGCCAGCACCAGTGACTCCTACGAGCAGTACTTC. Its protein is CASTSDSYEQYF.

The table lists this clone with a few counts. The chain is built from TRBV4-2 and TRBJ2-1; D is perhaps TRBD1 (5 bases). V was clipped by 2 bases and J by 6 bases, with 11 bases between them. The germline CDR1 and CDR2 sequences are LGHNA and YNFKEQ. The CDR3 length is 14 residues. CDR3 in amino acids: CASSQWGEINEQFF. Written as DNA, the CDR3 is TGTGCCAGCAGCCAATGGGGCGAAATCAATGAGCAGTTCTTC.